This T cell receptor beta chain was captured in a study of OX40 agonist ivuxolimab in advanced cancers. The study in broad terms: Ivuxolimab was an agonistic, fully human IgG2 monoclonal antibody directed against OX40 (CD134), a costimulatory receptor. Intravenous ivuxolimab was administered to patients every 2 weeks at six dose levels: 0.01, 0.1, 0.3, 1.5, 3 and 10 mg/kg. Of the roughly 52 dose-escalation patients, hepatocellular carcinoma was present in about 20, melanoma in around 15, renal cell carcinoma in 9 and head and neck cancer in 9. A male proportion of roughly 80% and a mean age of roughly 55 years, ranging from about 23 to 79, were recorded for the dose-escalation cohort. Patients were allowed to have had prior anti-PD-1, anti-PD-L1 or anti-CTLA-4 therapy, and more than 30% of the dose-escalation patients had previously received checkpoint inhibitors. Partial responses occurred in three dose-escalation patients, of whom one had hepatocellular carcinoma and two had cutaneous melanoma. Peripheral TCRbeta sequencing was intended to test whether TCR sequence diversity was altered and clonal T-cell expansion was caused by ivuxolimab. The paper reports the monotherapy dose-escalation portion (N of about 47 patients) of the phase I ivuxolimab trial. General study outcomes and caveats: Low levels of normalized T-cell clonal expansion were also seen in some patients who did not respond. At doses of 0.1 to 3.0 mg/kg, clonal expansion of both CD4+ and CD8+ T cells in blood was seen between baseline and week 6. After ivuxolimab, CD8+ T cells had more expanded clones than CD4+ T cells on average. The antigen specificity of the clonally expanded peripheral T cells was not determined. In the 0.1-3.0 mg/kg groups, partial responders had among the lowest normalized peripheral clonal expansion, particularly in CD8+ T cells.

The trial excluded patients who had a history of autoimmune disease or who were on systemic immunosuppression. Peripheral blood for TCR sequencing was collected from all dose cohorts at baseline, on cycle 4 day 1, and on cycle 7 day 1. Samples came from an open-label, multicenter, first-in-human phase I dose-escalation trial of ivuxolimab. Adults with locally advanced or metastatic head and neck squamous cell, hepatocellular, melanoma or renal cell carcinoma were enrolled in the trial. CD4+ and CD8+ T cells were sorted separately from peripheral blood before TCR sequencing. Taken from the germline V gene, the CDR1 and CDR2 loops are SGHRS and YFSETQ. The CDR3 holds 17 amino acids from the cysteine to the phenylalanine. Here the CDR3 DNA is all that survives: 51 bases in frame from base 1. The junction shows trimming of 3 bases on V and 4 bases on J, and the gene matches do not reach 5 bases of it.

Genomic DNA was isolated from the sorted cells so that the TCRbeta CDR3 region could be sequenced. The immunoSEQ Assay was used to sequence the TCRbeta CDR3 regions. TCRdb took this table from immuneACCESS and kept in-frame rearrangements with V and J called. Such tables lack part of the clones; where checked against another copy, unresolved V genes explain under half of the gap, and the rest is unexplained. This sample gives about 21,000 clones in total; around nine tenths of them show up just once. About 10% of the sample is held by the ten biggest clonotypes. A word on this clone: This receptor's antigen is unknown. There are no base qualities to consult, and no much larger clone falls within one base.

The chain is assembled from TRBV5-1 and TRBJ2-1, with 15 bases in between that match TRBD2. This material consisted of CD4+ or CD8+ T cells sorted from blood, taken in a trial of the OX40 agonist ivuxolimab. This TCR derives from an adult with an advanced solid tumor such as melanoma, head and neck, liver or kidney cancer. The nucleotide sequence is TGCGCCAGCAGCTCACCGGGACTAGCGGGAGGATACAATGAGCAGTTCTTC. Its protein product is CASSSPGLAGGYNEQFF.